This TCR beta chain was sequenced for a study of prognosis after radiotherapy for stage I lung cancer. With two-round multiplex PCR, TCR beta CDR3 sequences were amplified from genomic DNA. First-round PCR, the initial amplification, used primers specific to each TRBV and TRBJ gene. MiXCR was run by TCRdb on the multiplex PCR reads, yielding one entry per CDR3 protein. The top ten hold 20% to 25% of the sample, which has about 12,000 distinct CDR3 sequences, 54% seen once. V shed 0 bases and J shed 3 bases, with 13 bases lying between them. The germline V gene has CDR1 SGHRS and CDR2 YFSETQ. This CDR3 contains 15 residues.

This TCR was sampled from a donor aged 50 or older with non-small cell lung cancer. This material consisted of PBMCs, taken before or after stereotactic body radiation therapy (not recorded which). The chain joins TRBV5-1 to TRBJ2-7; D might be TRBD2 (6 bases). The CDR3 DNA reads as TGCGCCAGCAGCTTGGGGGGTAGGGGAGGCTACGAGCAGTACTTC. This translates into CASSLGGRGGYEQYF.